The TCR beta chain under discussion was sequenced for a study of shared clonotypes between healthy human individuals. Study conclusions and caveats: The study generally estimated greater richness for naive than memory subsets. Generation probability values for non-shared clonotypes were lower than those for clonotypes shared by all four donors. With four donors compared, around 5% of naive CD4 clonotypes were shared.

Some clones are missing from TCRdb's copy, which holds only in-frame ones; the method was immunoSEQ multiplex PCR. The sample includes 2 million or so clones, 85% to 95% of them seen just once. A remark on this clone: What it recognizes is unknown.

Germline CDR1 and CDR2: SGHRS and YFSETQ. V was clipped by 5 bases and J by 0 bases, with 14 bases between them. There are 16 residues in the CDR3. It was into CD45RA+ naive and CD45RA-negative memory subsets that the CD4+ cells were split. Sequenced sample: naive CD4+ T cells sorted from blood. The subset: CD45RA+ positively selected. This receptor was taken from a man aged 18-30 years in good health. The chain uses TRBV5-1 and TRBJ2-2; D is unresolved. CDR3 sequence (DNA): TGCGCCAGCAGGAGATTCGAGGCCTCGAACACCGGGGAGCTGTTTTTT. Translating gives CASRRFEASNTGELFF.